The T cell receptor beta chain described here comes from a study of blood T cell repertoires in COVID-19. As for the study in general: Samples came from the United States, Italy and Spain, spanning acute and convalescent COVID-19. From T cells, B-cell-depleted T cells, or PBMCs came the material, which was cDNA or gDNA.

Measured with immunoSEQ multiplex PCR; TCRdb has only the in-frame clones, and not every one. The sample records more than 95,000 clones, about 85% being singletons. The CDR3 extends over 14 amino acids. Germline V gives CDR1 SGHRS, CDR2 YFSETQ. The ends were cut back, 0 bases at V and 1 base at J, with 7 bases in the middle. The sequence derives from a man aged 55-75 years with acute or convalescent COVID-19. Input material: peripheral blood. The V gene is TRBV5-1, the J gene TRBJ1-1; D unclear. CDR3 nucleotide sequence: TGCGCCAGCAGCTTGGATCCAGGGAACACTGAAGCTTTCTTT. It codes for CASSLDPGNTEAFF. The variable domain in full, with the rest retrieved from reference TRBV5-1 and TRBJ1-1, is KAGVTQTPRYLIKTRGQQVTLSCSPISGHRSVSWYQQTPGQGLQFLFEYFSETQRNKGNFPGRFSGRQFSNSRSEMNVSTLELGDSALYLCASSLDPGNTEAFFGQGTRLTVV.